One and the same sample provided the 8 T cell receptor beta chains below, sequenced in a study of neurological immune-mediated disorders. Via MiXCR, TCRdb re-called the 5' RACE reads, giving one row per CDR3 protein. The table lists under 45,000 distinct CDR3 sequences, roughly a fifth of them singletons. Time point given: technical triplicate 3. The sequenced material came from PBMCs. These receptor sequences come from a man in his fifties or sixties with HTLV-1-associated myelopathy (HAM/TSP).

This clonotype has a count of ten or more. CDR3 in DNA: TGCAGTGCTAGAGACCGGGACGGAACCTACGAGCAGTACTTC. The encoded protein is CSARDRDGTYEQYF. This rearrangement joins TRBV20-1 to TRBJ2-7, with D perhaps given as TRBD1 or TRBD2 (5 bases each). The germline CDR1 and CDR2 sequences are DFQATT and SNEGSKA (reference sequence). The V end lost 0 bases, the J end lost 2 bases, and 11 bases lay between the germline ends. The CDR3 runs to 14 residues.

The V call is TRBV18, the J call TRBJ2-5; D unclear. V was cut by 8 bases and J by 4 bases, with 14 bases left in between. This CDR3 has 13 residues. CDR1 is KGHSH and CDR2 is LQKENI in the germline V gene. The CDR3 region is CASADLTGETQYF. CDR3 DNA sequence: TGTGCCAGCGCTGATTTGACTGGAGAGACCCAGTACTTC.

This clonotype occurred many times. V gene TRBV5-1 combines with J gene TRBJ2-5; D might be TRBD1 (6 bases). The V gene's germline CDR1 is SGHRS and CDR2 YFSETQ. V was shortened by 4 bases and J by 3 bases, with 10 bases between the two germline ends. CDR3 size: 13 residues. CDR3 amino acids: CASSKDREETQYF. In DNA, the CDR3 is TGCGCCAGCAGCAAGGACAGAGAAGAGACCCAGTACTTC.

This clonotype was counted many times. The chain joins TRBV5-1 to TRBJ2-1; D is ambiguous. Trimming stripped 0 bases from V and 6 bases from J, with 7 bases between. The V gene's germline CDR1 is SGHRS and CDR2 YFSETQ. This CDR3 has 13 amino acids. The CDR3 here is CASSLEGINEQFF. CDR3 bases: TGCGCCAGCAGCTTGGAAGGTATCAATGAGCAGTTCTTC.

This clonotype is medium-sized in the sample. Its ends do not fully match the called genes, so a read error is possible. This chain uses TRBV10-3 with TRBJ2-4; TRBD2 aligns across 9 bases. Germline CDR1 reads ENHRY; CDR2 reads SYGVKD. The length of the CDR3 is 13 residues. The CDR3 nucleotides read TGTGCCATCAGTGATCTCAGCGGGAGGAGGTTGCACTTC. Translated: CAISDLSGRRLHF.

This clonotype was observed many times. This chain uses TRBV29-1 with TRBJ2-3; a weak D match, TRBD1 (5 bases). This CDR3 is built from 14 residues. Trimming took 7 bases from V and 2 from J, leaving 16 bases between them. Germline CDR1 is SQVTM and CDR2 is ANQGSEA. In DNA, the CDR3 is TGCAGCGCGGCAGGGTCTACTAACACAGATACGCAGTATTTT. The encoded protein is CSAAGSTNTDTQYF.

This clonotype was found many times. The rearrangement joins TRBV21-1 to TRBJ1-1; TRBD1, the table's D call, was not compared with the DNA. TRBV21-1 is shown as a pseudogene. The CDR3 spans 20 residues. CDR3 DNA: TGTGCCAGCAGCAAAAAAGTGGGTGGAGACAGGGAAAGGAAGAACACTGAAGCTTTCTTT. Amino acids: CASSKKVGGDRERKNTEAFF.

This clonotype was counted many times. The rearrangement joins TRBV5-1 to TRBJ2-4; no clear D. Germline V lookup: CDR1 SGHRS, CDR2 YFSETQ. Trimming pared 5 bases from V and 8 bases from J, leaving 17 bases between. CDR3 length equals 14 residues. The CDR3 coding sequence is TGCGCCAGCAGTAAATCTGGAGAGAGGCACATTCAGTACTTC. It codes for CASSKSGERHIQYF.